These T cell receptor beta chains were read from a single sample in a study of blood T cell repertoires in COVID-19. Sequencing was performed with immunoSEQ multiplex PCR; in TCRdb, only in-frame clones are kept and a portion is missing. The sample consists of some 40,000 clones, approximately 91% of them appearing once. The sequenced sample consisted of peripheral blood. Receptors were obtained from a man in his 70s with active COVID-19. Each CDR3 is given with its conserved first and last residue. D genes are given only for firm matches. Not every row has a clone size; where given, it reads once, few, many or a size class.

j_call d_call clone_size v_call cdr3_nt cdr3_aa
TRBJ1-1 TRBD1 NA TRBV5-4 TGTGCCAGCAGCCCGGGACAGGGGGCGGCGGGTACTGAAGCTTTCTTT CASSPGQGAAGTEAFF
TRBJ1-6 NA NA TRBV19 TGTGCCAGTAGCTCCCGGACGGCTAGCTGGAATTCACCCCTCCACTTT CASSSRTASWNSPLHF
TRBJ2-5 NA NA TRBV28 TGTGCCAGCAGCCCCCGAACCTTTCGGGTAGAGACCCAGTACTTC CASSPRTFRVETQYF
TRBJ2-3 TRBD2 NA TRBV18 TGTGCCAGCTCACCGCTTCCTACTAGCGGGGGGGCAGAGGGCACAGATACGCAGTATTTT CASSPLPTSGGAEGTDTQYF
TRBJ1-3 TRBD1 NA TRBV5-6 TGTGCCAGCAGCTCACAGGGGTACTCTGGAAACACCATATATTTT CASSSQGYSGNTIYF
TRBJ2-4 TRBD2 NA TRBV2 TGTGGTCAGGGAGGGACCAAAAACATTCAGTACTTC CGQGGTKNIQYF
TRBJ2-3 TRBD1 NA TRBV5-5 TGTGCCAGCAGCTTGGCCAGATGGACAGGGGGCGCAGATACGCAGTATTTT CASSLARWTGGADTQYF
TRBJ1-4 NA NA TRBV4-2 TGTGCCAGCAGCCCCCGAGCAAATGGGAGTCCGGGGGAAAAACTGTTTTTT CASSPRANGSPGEKLFF
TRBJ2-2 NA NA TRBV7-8 TGTGCCAGCAGCCCGATAACTACGAACACCGGGGAGCTGTTTTTT CASSPITTNTGELFF
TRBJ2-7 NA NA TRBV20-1 TGCAGTGCTAGGAGCTACGAGCAGTACTTC CSARSYEQYF
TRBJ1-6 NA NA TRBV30 TGTGCCTGGGGGGTGGGGGGTGTTGTAAATTCACCCCTCCACTTT CAWGVGGVVNSPLHF
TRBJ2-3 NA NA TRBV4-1 TGCGCCAGCAGCCAAGTCGTGCTAGCCGGGGTCTCAGATACGCAGTATTTT CASSQVVLAGVSDTQYF
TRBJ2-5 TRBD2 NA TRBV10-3 TGTGCCATCAGTGATGGTGGGAGGGCCGGGGAGACCCAGTACTTC CAISDGGRAGETQYF
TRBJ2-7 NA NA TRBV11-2 TGTGCCAGCAGCCTCTGGGGGCAGTACCCCTACGAGCAGTACTTC CASSLWGQYPYEQYF
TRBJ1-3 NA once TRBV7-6 TGTGCCAGCAGCTTAACTCCGGGAAGTAGAAACACCATATATTTT CASSLTPGSRNTIYF
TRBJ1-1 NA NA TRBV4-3 TGCGCCAGCAGCCAAGATGGTTCAGGGGTGGGGAACACTGAAGCTTTCTTT CASSQDGSGVGNTEAFF
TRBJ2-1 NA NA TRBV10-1 TGCGCCAGCAGGCCCTGGACATCAAGCTCCTACAATGAGCAGTTCTTC CASRPWTSSSYNEQFF
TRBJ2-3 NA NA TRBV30 TGTGCCTGGAGTGTCCATTTGGATACGCAGTATTTT CAWSVHLDTQYF
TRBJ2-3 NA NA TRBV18 TGTGCCAGCTCACCTTACACAGATACGCAGTATTTT CASSPYTDTQYF
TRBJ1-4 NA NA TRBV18 TGTGCCAGCTCACCATGGACAGTTTCAACTAATGAAAAACTGTTTTTT CASSPWTVSTNEKLFF
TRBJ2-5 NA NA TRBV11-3 TGTGCCAGCAGCGGGGGGTCGGAGACCCAGTACTTC CASSGGSETQYF
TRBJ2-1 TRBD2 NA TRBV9 TGTGCCAGCAGCGCGAATAGACTAGCGAGGAATGAGCAGTTCTTC CASSANRLARNEQFF
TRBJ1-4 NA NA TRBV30 TGTGCCTGGAGCCGAGGGTGGGATGAAAAACTGTTTTTT CAWSRGWDEKLFF
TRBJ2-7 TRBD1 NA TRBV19 TGTGCCAGTAGTATAGGAAGCCGGACAGGGGGTAACGAGCAGTACTTC CASSIGSRTGGNEQYF
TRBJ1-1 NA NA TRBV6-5 TGTGCCAGCACCCTACAGCCAAGTGGCACTGAAGCTTTCTTT CASTLQPSGTEAFF
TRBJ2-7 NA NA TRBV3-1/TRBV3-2 TGTGCCAGCAGCCAGTGGCAAGAGCAGTACTTC CASSQWQEQYF
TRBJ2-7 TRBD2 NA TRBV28 TGTGCCAGCAGGCCAGGGGGGAGCGGGAGGGCCTCGGCCTACGAGCAGTACTTC CASRPGGSGRASAYEQYF
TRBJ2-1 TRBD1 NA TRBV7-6 TGTGCCAGCAGCCCAGGGACAGGAGGGCATGAGCAGTTCTTC CASSPGTGGHEQFF
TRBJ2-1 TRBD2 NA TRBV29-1 TGCAGCGTTGGGCTAGCGGGGGGACGGGTCTCCTACAATGAGCAGTTCTTC CSVGLAGGRVSYNEQFF
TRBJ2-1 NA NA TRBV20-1 TGCAGTGCTAGTCTAGGGGCCGTGTACAATGAGCAGTTCTTC CSASLGAVYNEQFF
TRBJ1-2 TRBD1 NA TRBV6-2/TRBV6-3 TGTGCCAGCAGTGACCGGACAGGACCCTATGGCTACACCTTC CASSDRTGPYGYTF
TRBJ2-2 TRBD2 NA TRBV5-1 TGCGCCAGCAGCTTGGGAAGCGGGAGGGCCACCGGGGAGCTGTTTTTT CASSLGSGRATGELFF
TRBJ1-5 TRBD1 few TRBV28 TGTGCCAGCAGTTTGGACAGGGAGAGTCAGCCCCAGCATTTT CASSLDRESQPQHF
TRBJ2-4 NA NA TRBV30 TGTGCCTGGAGTGTTTTTAGCCCCAAAAACATTCAGTACTTC CAWSVFSPKNIQYF
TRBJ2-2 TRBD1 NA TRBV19 TGTGCCAGTAGAAATACAGGGGGCTCCGGGGAGCTGTTTTTT CASRNTGGSGELFF
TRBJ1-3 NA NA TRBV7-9 TGTGCCAGCAGCTTAGACAGATACTCTGGAAACACCATATATTTT CASSLDRYSGNTIYF
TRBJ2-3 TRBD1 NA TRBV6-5 TGTGCTGCGAGCCAGGACAGGGAGGCAGATACGCAGTATTTT CAASQDREADTQYF
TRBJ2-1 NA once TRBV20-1 TGCAGTGCTAGTTTCCCAGAGGGTTATAGCTCCTACAATGAGCAGTTCTTC CSASFPEGYSSYNEQFF
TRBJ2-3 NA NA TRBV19 TGTGCCAGTAGTCCAACTCGTGATACGCAGTATTTT CASSPTRDTQYF
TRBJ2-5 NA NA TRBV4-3 TGCGCCAGCAGCCAAGATTCCGCCAGGGAAGAGACCCAGTACTTC CASSQDSAREETQYF
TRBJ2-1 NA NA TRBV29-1 TGCAGCGACTCTAGTGGCAGCTACAATGAGCAGTTCTTC CSDSSGSYNEQFF
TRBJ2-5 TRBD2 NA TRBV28 TGTGCCAGCAGCCCGGCGGGGGGGCGGGGAGAGACCCAGTACTTC CASSPAGGRGETQYF
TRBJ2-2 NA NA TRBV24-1 TGTGCCACCAGTGGAAACATAGCTAACACCGGGGAGCTGTTTTTT CATSGNIANTGELFF
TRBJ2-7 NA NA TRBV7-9 TGTGCCAGCAGCTTAGGGGTCGTCGGGGCCTACGAGCAGTACTTC CASSLGVVGAYEQYF
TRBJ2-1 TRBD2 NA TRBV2 TGTGCCAGCAGGTCTACTAGCGGCTCCTACAATGAGCAGTTCTTC CASRSTSGSYNEQFF
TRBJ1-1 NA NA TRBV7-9 TGTGCCAGCAGCTCACCCGACAGAAACACTGAAGCTTTCTTT CASSSPDRNTEAFF
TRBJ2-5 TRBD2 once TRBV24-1 TGTGCCACCAGTGACCCGGGACTAGCGGGGGGCATGCGGACCCAGTACTTC CATSDPGLAGGMRTQYF
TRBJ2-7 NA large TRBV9 TGTGCCAGCAGCGTAGGAGATAGCGGAGGTTACGAGCAGTACTTC CASSVGDSGGYEQYF
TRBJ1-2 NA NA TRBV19 TGTGCCAGTAGCAAGGACAGAATCTATGGCTACACCTTC CASSKDRIYGYTF
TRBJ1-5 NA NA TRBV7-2 TGTGCCAGCAGCCCAAGCCGGGGTAGCAATCAGCCCCAGCATTTT CASSPSRGSNQPQHF
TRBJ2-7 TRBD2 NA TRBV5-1 TGCGCCAGCAGCTTGGCCATCAGCGGGAGGGGCTACGAGCAGTACTTC CASSLAISGRGYEQYF
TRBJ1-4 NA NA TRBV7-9 TGTGCCAGCAGCAGTACGACAGCAGTTGCAACTAATGAAAAACTGTTTTTT CASSSTTAVATNEKLFF
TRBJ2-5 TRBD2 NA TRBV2 TGTGCCAGCAGAGGGGGGAGCGGGAGGGAGACCCAGTACTTC CASRGGSGRETQYF
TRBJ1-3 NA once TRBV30 TGTGCCTGGGGCGGGAGCGGAAACACCATATATTTT CAWGGSGNTIYF
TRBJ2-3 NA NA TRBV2 TGTGCCAGCAGTGAAACTAGGGATACGCAGTATTTT CASSETRDTQYF
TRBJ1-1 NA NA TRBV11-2 TGTGCCAGCAGCTTAGTCCCGGGAGTGAACACTGAAGCTTTCTTT CASSLVPGVNTEAFF
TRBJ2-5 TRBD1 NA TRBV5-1 TGCGCCAGCAGCACGACAGGGTTACAGACCCAGTACTTC CASSTTGLQTQYF
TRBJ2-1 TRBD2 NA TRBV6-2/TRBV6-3 TGTGCCAGCAGTTCGCTAGCGGGGAGCGCCCATGAGCAGTTCTTC CASSSLAGSAHEQFF
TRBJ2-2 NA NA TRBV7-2 TGTGCCAGCAGAACCGGGGGATCGGCCGGGGAGCTGTTTTTT CASRTGGSAGELFF
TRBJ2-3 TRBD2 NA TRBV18 TGTGCCAGCTCACCAAACAGGCAGCGGGGCGTCACAGATACGCAGTATTTT CASSPNRQRGVTDTQYF